This T cell receptor (beta chain) is drawn from a study of cytomegalovirus exposure and HLA in healthy donors. Overall study context: Assignment to the Caucasian-associated ancestry cluster applied to roughly 80% of the approximately 420 genotyped donors.

It was with 60 Vbeta and 13 Jbeta primers that the PCR ran. In the original workflow: Per a later analysis, the number of unique TCR beta chains was some 75 million, of which roughly 11 million were shared. Libraries were prepared by immunoSEQ multiplex PCR; TCRdb keeps only in-frame clonotypes and omits some of them. The V and J calls and the clone size are those of that table, but D and trimming were determined from the DNA. The sample yields 160,000 or so clones, roughly 88% seen once. Study-wide results and limits: The authors enumerated over 150 TCR beta chains as linked to cytomegalovirus. According to a later analysis, donors in an Asian-associated ancestry cluster reportedly had fewer N-insertions than the roughly 720-donor mean.

The CDR3 has 15 residues. V dropped 5 bases and J dropped 0 bases, with 11 bases sitting between them. Germline V gene sequence: CDR1 PRHDT, CDR2 FYEKMQ (reference sequence). For this clone: The antigen is unknown.

What was sequenced was PBMCs. The TCR was taken from a woman in her late teens or twenties in good health and CMV-seronegative. The chain couples TRBV13 to TRBJ2-1; no clear D. CDR3 loop: CASSHRISSYNEQFF. DNA for the CDR3: TGTGCCAGCAGCCACCGCATTAGCTCCTACAATGAGCAGTTCTTC. The full variable domain, with the rest looked up from reference TRBV13 and TRBJ2-1, is AAGVIQSPRHLIKEKRETATLKCYPIPRHDTVYWYQQGPGQDPQFLISFYEKMQSDKGSIPDRFSAQQFSDYHSELNMSSLELGDSALYFCASSHRISSYNEQFFGPGTRLTVL.